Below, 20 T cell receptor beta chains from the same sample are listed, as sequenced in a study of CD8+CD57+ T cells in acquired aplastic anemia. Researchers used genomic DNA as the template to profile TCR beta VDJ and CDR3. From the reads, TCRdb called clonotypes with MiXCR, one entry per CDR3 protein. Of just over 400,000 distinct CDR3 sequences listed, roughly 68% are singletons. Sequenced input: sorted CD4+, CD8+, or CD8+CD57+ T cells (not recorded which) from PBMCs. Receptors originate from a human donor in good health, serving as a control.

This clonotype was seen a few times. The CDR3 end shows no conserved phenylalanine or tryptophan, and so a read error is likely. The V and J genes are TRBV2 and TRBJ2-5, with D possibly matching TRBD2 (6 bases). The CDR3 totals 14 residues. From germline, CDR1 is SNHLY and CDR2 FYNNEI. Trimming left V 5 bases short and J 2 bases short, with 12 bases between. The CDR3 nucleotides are TGTGCCAGCAGTTTAGGGCGGGGTCAAGAGACCCAGTACCTC. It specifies CASSLGRGQETQYL.

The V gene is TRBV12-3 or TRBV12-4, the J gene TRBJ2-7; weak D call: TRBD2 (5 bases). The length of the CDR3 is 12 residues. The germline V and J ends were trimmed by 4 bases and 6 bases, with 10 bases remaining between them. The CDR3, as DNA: TGTGCCAGCAGTTCCCTAGGGAGCGAGCAGTACTTC. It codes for CASSSLGSEQYF.

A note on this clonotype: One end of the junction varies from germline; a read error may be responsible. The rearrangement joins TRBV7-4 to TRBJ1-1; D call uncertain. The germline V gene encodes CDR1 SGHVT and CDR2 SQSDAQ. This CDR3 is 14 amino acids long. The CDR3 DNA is TGCGCCAGCAGCCCGGACGGCTTGAACACTGAAGCTTTCTTT. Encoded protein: CASSPDGLNTEAFF.

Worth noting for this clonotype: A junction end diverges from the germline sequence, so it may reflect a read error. The CDR3 region has the DNA TGTGCCAGCAGCCTCTCGCTCCTGGTCTACGATGAGCAGTTC. As protein: CASSLSLLVYDEQF. The rearrangement joins TRBV7-2 to TRBJ2-7; the D is unclear. Germline assignment: CDR1 SGHTA and CDR2 FQGNSA. The length of the CDR3 is 14 residues. The full variable domain, completed using reference TRBV7-2 and TRBJ2-7, is GAGVSQSPSNKVTEKGKDVELRCDPISGHTALYWYRQSLGQGLEFLIYFQGNSAPDKSGLPSDRFSAERTGGSVSTLTIQRTQQEDSAVYLCASSLSLLVYDEQFGPGTRLTVT.

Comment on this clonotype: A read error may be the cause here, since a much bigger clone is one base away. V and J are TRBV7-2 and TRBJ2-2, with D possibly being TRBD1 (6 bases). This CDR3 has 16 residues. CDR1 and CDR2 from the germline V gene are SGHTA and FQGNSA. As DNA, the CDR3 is TGCGCCAGCAGCTCGGAACCGGGACAGAACACCGGGGAGCTGTTTTTT. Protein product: CASSSEPGQNTGELFF.

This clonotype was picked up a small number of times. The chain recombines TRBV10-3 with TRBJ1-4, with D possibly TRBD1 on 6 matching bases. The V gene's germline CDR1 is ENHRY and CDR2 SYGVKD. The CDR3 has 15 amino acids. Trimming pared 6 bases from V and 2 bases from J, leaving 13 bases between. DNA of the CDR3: TGTGCCATCAGGGAACAGGGAGGCACTAATGAAAAACTGTTTTTT. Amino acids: CAIREQGGTNEKLFF.

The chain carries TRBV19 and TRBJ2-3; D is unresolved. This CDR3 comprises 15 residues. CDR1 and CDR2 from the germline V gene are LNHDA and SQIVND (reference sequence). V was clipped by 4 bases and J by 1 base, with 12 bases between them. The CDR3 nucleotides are TGTGCCAGTAGTAACGGAGTTGAACGCACAGATACGCAGTATTTT. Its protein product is CASSNGVERTDTQYF.

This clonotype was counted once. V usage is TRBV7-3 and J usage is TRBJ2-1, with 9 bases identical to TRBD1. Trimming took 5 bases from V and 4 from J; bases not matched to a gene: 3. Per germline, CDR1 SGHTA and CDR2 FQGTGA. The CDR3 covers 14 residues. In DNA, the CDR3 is TGTGCCAGCAGCCAAGACAGGGGGTACAATGAGCAGTTCTTC. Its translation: CASSQDRGYNEQFF.

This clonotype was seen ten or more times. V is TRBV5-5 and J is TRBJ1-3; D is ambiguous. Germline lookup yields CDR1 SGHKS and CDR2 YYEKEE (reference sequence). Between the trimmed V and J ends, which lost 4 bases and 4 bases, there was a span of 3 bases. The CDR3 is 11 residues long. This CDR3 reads CASSTGNTIYF. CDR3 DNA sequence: TGTGCCAGCAGCACCGGAAACACCATATATTTT. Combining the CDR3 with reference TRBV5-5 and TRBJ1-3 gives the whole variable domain DAGVTQSPTHLIKTRGQQVTLRCSPISGHKSVSWYQQVLGQGPQFIFQYYEKEERGRGNFPDRFSARQFPNYSSELNVNALLLGDSALYLCASSTGNTIYFGEGSWLTVV.

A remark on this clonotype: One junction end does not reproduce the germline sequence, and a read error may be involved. In DNA, the CDR3 is TGTGCCAGCAGCGTCGCGCGGGGCTACGCCTTC. This gives the protein CASSVARGYAF. The rearrangement uses TRBV7-3 and TRBJ1-2; maybe TRBD1 (5 bases). CDR1 is SGHTA, CDR2 FQGTGA, per germline. The CDR3 has 11 residues.

The DNA of the CDR3 is TGTGCCAGCAGTGAAGAGGTGTGGGGGTACGCTGCGGCTTTCTTT. It translates to CASSEEVWGYAAAFF. The gene calls are TRBV7-8 and TRBJ1-1; D may be TRBD1 (5 bases). The ends were cut back, 6 bases at V and 11 bases at J, with 25 bases in the middle. The CDR3 sequence is 15 residues long. The germline gives CDR1 SGHVS, CDR2 FQNEAQ.

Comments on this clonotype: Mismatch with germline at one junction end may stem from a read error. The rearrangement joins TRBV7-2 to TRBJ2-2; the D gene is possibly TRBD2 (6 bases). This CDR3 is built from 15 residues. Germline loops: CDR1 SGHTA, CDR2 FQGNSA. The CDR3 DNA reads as TGTGCCAGTATCTTAGACCCCCCTCGGAGCGGGCAGCTGTTTTTT. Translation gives CASILDPPRSGQLFF. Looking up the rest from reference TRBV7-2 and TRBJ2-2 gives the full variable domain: GAGVSQSPSNKVTEKGKDVELRCDPISGHTALYWYRQSLGQGLEFLIYFQGNSAPDKSGLPSDRFSAERTGGSVSTLTIQRTQQEDSAVYLCASILDPPRSGQLFFGEGSRLTVL.

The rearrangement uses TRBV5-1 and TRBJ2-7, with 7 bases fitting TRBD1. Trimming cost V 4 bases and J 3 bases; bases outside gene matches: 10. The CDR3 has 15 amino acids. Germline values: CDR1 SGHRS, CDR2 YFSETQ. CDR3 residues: CASSHDRATDYEQYF. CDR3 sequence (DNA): TGCGCCAGCAGCCACGACAGGGCTACAGACTACGAGCAGTACTTC.

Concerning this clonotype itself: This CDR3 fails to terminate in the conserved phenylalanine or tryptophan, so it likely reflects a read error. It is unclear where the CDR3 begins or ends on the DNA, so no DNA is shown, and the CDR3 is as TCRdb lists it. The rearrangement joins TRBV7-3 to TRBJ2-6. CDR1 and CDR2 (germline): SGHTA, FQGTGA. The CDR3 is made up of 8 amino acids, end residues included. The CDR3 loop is CASSQDVR.

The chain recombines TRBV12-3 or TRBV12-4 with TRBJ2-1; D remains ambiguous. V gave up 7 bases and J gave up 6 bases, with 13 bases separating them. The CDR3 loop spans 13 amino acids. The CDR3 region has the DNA TGTGCCAGCACAGCAGACAACGCCAATGAGCAGTTCTTC. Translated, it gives CASTADNANEQFF.

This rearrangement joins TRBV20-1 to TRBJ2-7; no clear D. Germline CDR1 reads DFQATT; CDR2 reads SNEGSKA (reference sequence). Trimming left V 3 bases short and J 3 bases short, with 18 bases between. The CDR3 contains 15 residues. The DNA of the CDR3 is TGCAGTGCTAGTAAGGTCGGTATCGAGCGCTACGAGCAGTACTTC. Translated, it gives CSASKVGIERYEQYF.

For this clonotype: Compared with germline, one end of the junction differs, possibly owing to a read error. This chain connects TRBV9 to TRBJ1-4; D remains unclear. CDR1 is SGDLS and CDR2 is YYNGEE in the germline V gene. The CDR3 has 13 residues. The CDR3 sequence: CASSGRANYKQSF. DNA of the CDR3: TGTGCCAGCAGTGGGCGGGCGAACTATAAACAGTCCTTT.

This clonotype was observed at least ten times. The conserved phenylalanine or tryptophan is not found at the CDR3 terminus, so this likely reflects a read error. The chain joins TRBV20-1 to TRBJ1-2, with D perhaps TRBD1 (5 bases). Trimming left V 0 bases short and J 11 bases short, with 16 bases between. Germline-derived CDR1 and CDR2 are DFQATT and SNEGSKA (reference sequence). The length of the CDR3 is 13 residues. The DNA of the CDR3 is TGCAGTGCTAGAGATAGACAGCCCCGGTCGTACACCATC. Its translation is CSARDRQPRSYTI.

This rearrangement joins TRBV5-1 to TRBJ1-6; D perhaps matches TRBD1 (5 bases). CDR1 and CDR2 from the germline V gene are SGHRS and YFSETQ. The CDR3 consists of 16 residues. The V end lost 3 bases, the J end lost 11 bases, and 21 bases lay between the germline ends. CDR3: CASSSKQVVEVPPLHF. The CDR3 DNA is TGCGCCAGCAGCTCCAAACAGGTGGTGGAGGTTCCACCCCTCCACTTT.

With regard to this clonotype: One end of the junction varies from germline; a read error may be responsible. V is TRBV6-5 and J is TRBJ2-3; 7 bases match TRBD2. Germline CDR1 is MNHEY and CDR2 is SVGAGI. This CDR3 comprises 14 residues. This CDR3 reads CASSWEAGTDTQYF. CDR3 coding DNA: TGCGCCAGCAGCTGGGAAGCGGGGACAGATACGCAGTATTTT.